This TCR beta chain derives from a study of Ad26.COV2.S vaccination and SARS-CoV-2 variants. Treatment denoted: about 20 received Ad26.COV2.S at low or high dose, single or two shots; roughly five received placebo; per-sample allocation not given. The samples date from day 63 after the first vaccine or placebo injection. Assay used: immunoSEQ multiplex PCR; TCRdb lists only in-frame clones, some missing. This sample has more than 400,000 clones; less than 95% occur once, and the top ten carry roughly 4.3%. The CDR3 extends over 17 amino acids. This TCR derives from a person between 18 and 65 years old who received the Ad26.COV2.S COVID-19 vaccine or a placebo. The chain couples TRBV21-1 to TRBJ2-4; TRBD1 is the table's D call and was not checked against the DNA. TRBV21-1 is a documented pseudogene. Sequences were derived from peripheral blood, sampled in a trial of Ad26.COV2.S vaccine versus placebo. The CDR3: CASSTTTGKLAKNIQYF. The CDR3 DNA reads TGTGCCAGCAGCACGACGACAGGGAAACTAGCCAAAAACATTCAGTACTTC.